The clone carrying this TCR beta chain occurred many times. As yet, its antigen is unknown. A library of TCRbeta sequences, prepared with unique molecular identifiers, was generated. One entry per CDR3 protein, called by TCRdb with MiXCR from the PCR reads. The sample holds about 300,000 distinct CDR3 sequences; about 9.5% are singletons and the top ten take roughly 7%. The sample comes from a study of T-cell reconstitution after alpha-beta-depleted transplantation in children. Study observations and caveats: When one year had passed after transplant, most T-cell counts and diversity came from newly produced T cells. Reportedly, alpha-beta T cells present about two months post-transplant originated from several hundred expanded clones of graft origin.

Sample: PBMCs, taken before TCRalphabeta/CD19-depleted stem cell transplant. This receptor was taken from a boy younger than two with acute myeloid leukemia, due to receive a stem cell transplant.

This CDR3 is CASSHGTSTYEQFF. The DNA for the CDR3 is TGCGCCAGCAGCCACGGGACTAGTACCTATGAGCAGTTCTTC. J is TRBJ2-1 and V is TRBV4-3; 8 positions agree with TRBD2. The junction had 6 bases not matched to a gene; V was cut back by 3 bases and J by 8 bases. From germline, CDR1 is LGHNA and CDR2 YSLEER. CDR3 length: 14 residues.